This TCR beta chain was identified during a study of blood T cells in healthy people across ages. Sample-barcoded 5' priming and a J-beta primer mix drove a second PCR of roughly 6 to 12 cycles. TCRdb fed the 5' RACE reads into MiXCR, producing one record per CDR3 protein. The table lists more than 1 million distinct CDR3 sequences, more than 35% of them singletons. This clonotype was recorded a few times. Its antigen is unidentified. Study observations and caveats: Age showed a roughly linear inverse relationship with TCR beta diversity per million T cells.

With 0 bases clipped from V and 4 bases from J, the junction kept 9 bases outside the gene matches. Per germline, CDR1 KGHDR and CDR2 SFDVKD. The CDR3 spans 17 residues. The specimen was blood. The chain links TRBV24-1 to TRBJ2-3, with TRBD1 matching over 7 bases. The TCR sequence derives from a woman aged 55-69 years in good health. CDR3 sequence (DNA): TGTGCCACCAGTGATTTGAGACAGGGCACTTCGGCAGATACGCAGTATTTT. The encoded protein is CATSDLRQGTSADTQYF.